The present entry profiles one T cell receptor (beta chain) with its context. Its antigen is still unknown. A sample-barcoded 5' primer and a J-beta primer mix were used in a second PCR of roughly 6 to 11 cycles. Every cDNA was tagged by a template-switch adaptor with 12 random nucleotides. TCRdb re-analysed the 5' RACE reads in MiXCR, keeping a single row per CDR3 protein. The sample shows some 800,000 distinct CDR3 sequences, around 42% of them seen only once. These data belong to a study of blood T cells in healthy people across ages. Study-wide findings and caveats: Across samples, TCR beta diversity tracked strongly with naive T cell percentage.

CDR3 length equals 16 residues. Deletions cut 6 bases from V and 1 base from J, with 17 bases between. The sequenced material came from blood. V gene TRBV12-3 or TRBV12-4 combines with J gene TRBJ2-3; the D gene could be TRBD1 or TRBD2 (7 bases each). The origin of this receptor is a man aged 55-75 years in good health. The CDR3 coding sequence is TGTGCCAGCAGCGTCCAGGGGGGGGCCCGCACAGATACGCAGTATTTT. Translated, it gives CASSVQGGARTDTQYF.